This T cell receptor beta chain was recovered during a study of cytomegalovirus exposure and HLA in healthy donors. General study findings and limits: Most TCRs appeared rarely, but some public TCRs recurred in many donors.

As to this clone: The antigen remains undetermined.

The CDR3 contains 18 residues. Germline V gene sequence: CDR1 SGHVS, CDR2 FQNEAQ. The V and J ends lost 5 bases and 0 bases, in that order; junction bases with no gene match: 9. PCR amplification relied on 60 Vbeta primers (plus 13 Jbeta primers). Generated by immunoSEQ multiplex PCR, the TCRdb table keeps only in-frame clones and is missing some. The table shows roughly 100,000 clones, with 76% occurring only once. The receptor's source is a middle-aged man in good health and CMV-seropositive. Specimen: PBMCs. V is TRBV7-8 and J is TRBJ2-7, with 14 bases lining up with TRBD2. CDR3 residues: CASSKGLAGATSSYEQYF. The CDR3 DNA follows: TGTGCCAGCAGCAAGGGACTAGCGGGAGCAACGAGCTCCTACGAGCAGTACTTC.